These 14 T cell receptor beta chains were all obtained from the same sample, sequenced in a study of vaccination effects on CD4 cells after COVID-19. Antigen specificity for these receptors is unknown. Using viral peptide pools, the ViraFEST assay grew out antigen-specific CD4+ T cells prior to sequencing. Upon completion of about eleven days in culture, CD4+ T cells were isolated. Participants each got two BNT162b2 or mRNA-1273 vaccine doses. Clones were sequenced by immunoSEQ multiplex PCR, and TCRdb holds only the in-frame ones, with some missing. The top ten clones hold around 1% of a sample with 65,000 to 95,000 clones, 60% to 80% of them seen once. The sample here was CD4+ T cells from PBMCs cultured with HCoV-OC43 spike peptides, taken after COVID-19 vaccination. The sample's subset: HCoV-OC43 spike overlapping peptide pool stimulation. The receptors originated from a human donor who received a COVID-19 vaccine.

The chain uses TRBV28 and TRBJ1-6; 10 nucleotides match TRBD1. The trim removed 2 bases at V and 10 bases at J, leaving 8 bases unmatched. The CDR3 length is 16 residues. Germline values: CDR1 MDHEN, CDR2 SYDVKM. In DNA form, the CDR3 reads TGTGCCAGCAGTTTAGAAGGGACAGGGGCTTACTCACCCCTCCACTTT. It codes for CASSLEGTGAYSPLHF.

The chain couples TRBV20-1 to TRBJ1-2; no clear D. The V end was cut by 3 bases, the J end by 3 bases, with 5 bases between. The CDR3 loop spans 11 amino acids. Germline V lookup: CDR1 DFQATT, CDR2 SNEGSKA (reference sequence). For the CDR3, the DNA is TGCAGTGCTAGTGTCGACTATGGCTACACCTTC. Translation: CSASVDYGYTF.

The gene calls are TRBV9 and TRBJ1-2; D is unresolved. Trimming stripped 6 bases from V and 8 bases from J, with 5 bases between. This CDR3 contains 9 residues. Per germline, CDR1 SGDLS and CDR2 YYNGEE. The CDR3 loop is CASTRGYTF. Written as DNA, the CDR3 is TGTGCCAGCACGCGAGGCTACACCTTC.

The J gene is TRBJ2-5, the V gene TRBV20-1, with a tentative D call TRBD2 (6 bases). V shed 5 bases and J shed 5 bases, with 9 bases lying between them. CDR3 length: 11 residues. CDR1 is DFQATT and CDR2 is SNEGSKA in the germline V gene (reference sequence). This CDR3 reads CSAFRGETQYF. The CDR3 DNA sequence: TGCAGTGCTTTTCGGGGGGAGACCCAGTACTTC.

The chain has TRBV5-1 and TRBJ1-2; a weak D match, TRBD1 (6 bases). Germline V gene sequence: CDR1 SGHRS, CDR2 YFSETQ. The CDR3 loop spans 15 amino acids. V was shortened by 0 bases and J by 4 bases, with 13 bases between the two germline ends. CDR3 loop: CASSLGAGESYGYTF. In DNA, the CDR3 is TGCGCCAGCAGCTTGGGGGCAGGGGAGAGCTATGGCTACACCTTC.

V is TRBV29-1 and J is TRBJ2-3; perhaps TRBD2 as D (5 bases). CDR1 is SQVTM, CDR2 ANQGSEA, per germline. The CDR3 has 13 amino acids. V lost 4 bases and J 2 bases, leaving 10 bases between the germline ends. CDR3 sequence (DNA): TGCAGCGTTGCTCGGGGAACCACAGATACGCAGTATTTT. It encodes CSVARGTTDTQYF.

V is TRBV6-5 and J is TRBJ1-2; D is uncertain. Trimming removed 6 bases at V and 8 bases at J, with 16 bases between. CDR1 and CDR2 (germline): MNHEY, SVGAGI. This CDR3 has 13 amino acids. CDR3 sequence: CASSATRGGGYTF. The CDR3 nucleotides read TGTGCCAGCAGCGCCACGCGGGGTGGAGGCTACACCTTC.

The chain employs TRBV5-1 and TRBJ2-1; D gene unclear. Trimming took 2 bases from V and 8 from J, leaving 17 bases between them. Germline CDR1 reads SGHRS; CDR2 reads YFSETQ. CDR3 size: 15 residues. The DNA of the CDR3 is TGCGCCAGCAGCTTTTCCCCCCTAGGTATAGATGAGCAGTTCTTC. Protein: CASSFSPLGIDEQFF. The whole variable domain, remainder taken from reference TRBV5-1 and TRBJ2-1, is KAGVTQTPRYLIKTRGQQVTLSCSPISGHRSVSWYQQTPGQGLQFLFEYFSETQRNKGNFPGRFSGRQFSNSRSEMNVSTLELGDSALYLCASSFSPLGIDEQFFGPGTRLTVL.

The rearrangement joins TRBV6-4 to TRBJ2-7; weak D call: TRBD1 (6 bases). Trimming pared 0 bases from V and 3 bases from J, leaving 21 bases between. The CDR3 runs 18 residues. CDR1 MRHNA and CDR2 SNTAGT come from the germline V gene. CDR3 residues: CASSDSHRSTGLNYEQYV. Written as DNA, the CDR3 is TGTGCCAGCAGTGACTCGCACCGCTCGACAGGACTTAACTACGAGCAGTACGTC.

The V gene is TRBV28, the J gene TRBJ2-1, with D unresolved. Germline V gene data show CDR1 as MDHEN and CDR2 as SYDVKM. This CDR3 region has 14 residues. With 5 bases removed from V and 12 bases from J, the gap between germline ends came to 20 bases. This CDR3 reads CASSLGMSQRGQFF. The CDR3 bases are TGTGCCAGCAGTCTAGGGATGTCGCAGCGAGGGCAGTTCTTC.

The count of this clone is one. The genes are TRBV27 and TRBJ2-2, with 10 bases identical to TRBD2. J lost 4 bases, V lost 7 bases, and 9 bases had no gene match. The CDR3 sequence is 16 residues long. Germline V gives CDR1 MNHEY, CDR2 SMNVEV (reference sequence). In DNA form, the CDR3 reads TGTGCCAGCACTAATCTAGCGGGGGTACCCACCGGGGAGCTGTTTTTT. Residues: CASTNLAGVPTGELFF.

This clone was seen more than once but under ten times. The rearrangement links TRBV28 to TRBJ1-6; no clear D. Germline CDR1 MDHEN, CDR2 SYDVKM. Trimming shortened V by 2 bases and J by 14 bases, and 16 bases separated the two germline ends. The CDR3 has 14 residues. The CDR3 here is CASSLRRRVQALHF. The CDR3 bases are TGTGCCAGCAGTTTAAGGAGACGGGTCCAAGCCCTCCACTTT.

The chain is built from TRBV5-1 and TRBJ2-5; 8 bases align to TRBD1. Trimming cost V 4 bases and J 2 bases; bases outside gene matches: 10. Germline-derived CDR1 and CDR2 are SGHRS and YFSETQ. The CDR3 sequence is 16 residues long. In nucleotides, the CDR3 is TGCGCCAGCAGCCTGGGGACAGGAGACTCTCAAGAGACCCAGTACTTC. This codes for CASSLGTGDSQETQYF.

This sequence joins TRBV7-2 and TRBJ1-1; maybe TRBD1 (6 bases). Germline assignment: CDR1 SGHTA and CDR2 FQGNSA. This CDR3 has 14 amino acids. Between the trimmed V and J ends, which lost 5 bases and 5 bases, there was a span of 15 bases. The CDR3 sequence is CASSPKTQGTEAFF. Written as DNA, the CDR3 is TGTGCCAGCAGCCCAAAGACACAGGGTACTGAAGCTTTCTTT.